These 9 T cell receptor beta chains originate from one sample sequenced in a study of blood T cells in healthy people across ages. A second PCR of 7 to 11 cycles used a sample-barcoded 5' primer and a J-beta primer mix. TCRdb processed the 5' RACE reads anew with MiXCR; each CDR3 protein has one entry. The sample records about 930,000 distinct CDR3 sequences, approximately 32% being singletons. This same sample was also taken into another study, of T cells of mothers and their children.

The sample consisted of blood. The receptors come from a woman between 40 and 55 years old in good health.

The V and J genes are TRBV29-1 and TRBJ2-3; 8 nucleotides match TRBD2. Trimming removed 7 bases from V and 3 bases from J; junction bases left unmatched: 6. Germline V CDR1 and CDR2: SQVTM, ANQGSEA. The CDR3 loop spans 13 amino acids. CDR3 in amino acids: CSAGGRATDTQYF. The CDR3 region has the DNA TGCAGCGCGGGGGGGAGGGCAACAGATACGCAGTATTTT.

This clonotype was detected ten times or more. The CDR3 loop is CASSVADEGYTF. In DNA form, the CDR3 reads TGTGCCAGCAGCGTCGCCGACGAGGGCTACACCTTC. The chain combines TRBV9 with TRBJ1-2, with D hard to call. The CDR3 extends over 12 amino acids. In germline, CDR1 is SGDLS, CDR2 YYNGEE. The germline V and J ends were trimmed by 2 bases and 8 bases, with 10 bases remaining between them.

The chain links TRBV7-9 to TRBJ1-1, with 10 bases aligning to TRBD1. The CDR3 runs 15 residues. Trimming took 5 bases from V and 4 from J; bases not matched to a gene: 7. The germline CDR1 and CDR2 sequences are SEHNR and FQNEAQ (reference sequence). CDR3 in DNA: TGTGCCAGCAGCAACCGGGACAGGGGTGGCACTGAAGCTTTCTTT. Translated: CASSNRDRGGTEAFF.

This clonotype was picked up many times. The V and J genes are TRBV27 and TRBJ2-7; a possible D gene is TRBD1 (6 bases). The CDR3 is made up of 13 amino acids. Germline loops: CDR1 MNHEY, CDR2 SMNVEV (reference sequence). V was shortened by 5 bases and J by 1 base, with 9 bases between the two germline ends. The CDR3 protein is CASSRTDSYEQYF. Here the CDR3 DNA reads TGTGCCAGCAGTCGGACAGATTCCTACGAGCAGTACTTC.

This clonotype showed up many times. The rearrangement links TRBV7-9 to TRBJ2-7; possible D gene TRBD1, 5 bases. V lost 10 bases to trimming and J lost 3 bases, with 16 bases between them. CDR1 is SEHNR, CDR2 FQNEAQ, per germline (reference sequence). The CDR3 runs to 13 residues. The CDR3 spells CATRAPQGYEQYF. DNA of the CDR3: TGTGCCACCCGAGCCCCCCAGGGCTACGAGCAGTACTTC. Filled out from reference TRBV7-9 and TRBJ2-7, the complete variable domain reads DTGVSQNPRHKITKRGQNVTFRCDPISEHNRLYWYRQTLGQGPEFLTYFQNEAQLEKSRLLSDRFSAERPKGSFSTLEIQRTEQGDSAMYLCATRAPQGYEQYFGPGTRLTVT.

The chain carries TRBV6-1 and TRBJ1-1; unclear D gene. The V and J ends lost 6 bases and 1 base respectively, with 12 bases between them. Germline V CDR1 and CDR2: MNHNS, SASEGT. The CDR3 runs 14 residues. In DNA form, the CDR3 reads TGTGCCAGCAGATCCGGCAAGGGGAACACTGAAGCTTTCTTT. The encoded protein is CASRSGKGNTEAFF.

This clonotype was counted only a few times. The chain uses TRBV5-1 and TRBJ2-3; 10 bases align to TRBD1. The germline V gene has CDR1 SGHRS and CDR2 YFSETQ. The junction had 5 bases not matched to a gene; V was cut back by 3 bases and J by 4 bases. The CDR3 sequence is 15 residues long. DNA for the CDR3: TGCGCCAGCAGCTCTGGACAGGGGGGCGCAGATACGCAGTATTTT. It translates to CASSSGQGGADTQYF.

The chain combines TRBV20-1 with TRBJ2-2; TRBD1 might be the D (5 bases). V gave up 1 base and J gave up 5 bases, with 11 bases separating them. This CDR3 is built from 14 residues. Germline-derived CDR1 and CDR2 are DFQATT and SNEGSKA (reference sequence). CDR3 DNA sequence: TGCAGTGCTAGAGTTACGGCAGGGACCGGGGAGCTGTTTTTT. Translation gives CSARVTAGTGELFF.

This clonotype was counted at least ten times. This rearrangement joins TRBV20-1 to TRBJ2-1, with 8 bases fitting TRBD1. V lost 6 bases to trimming and J lost 4 bases; unmatched junction nucleotides: 8. The CDR3 length is 14 residues. The germline V gene has CDR1 DFQATT and CDR2 SNEGSKA (reference sequence). The CDR3 DNA sequence: TGCAGTGCCCCGCAGGGGGCATTGTACAATGAGCAGTTCTTC. This translates into CSAPQGALYNEQFF.